This T cell receptor (beta chain) was found in a study of blood T cells in healthy people across ages. This clonotype was detected only once. Sample-barcoded 5' priming and a J-beta primer mix drove a second PCR of about 6 to 12 cycles. TCRdb reanalysed the 5' RACE reads using MiXCR and keeps one entry per CDR3 protein. The sample has approximately 730,000 distinct CDR3 sequences; about 55% are singletons. The V and J ends lost 5 bases and 5 bases, in that order; junction bases with no gene match: 6. Per germline, CDR1 MDHEN and CDR2 SYDVKM. The CDR3 totals 15 residues. Specimen: blood. The receptor comes from a man aged 80 or over in good health. The chain joins TRBV28 to TRBJ1-6; 7 bases align to TRBD1. Written as DNA, the CDR3 is TGTGCCAGCAGTCCACCCACAGGGGATAATTCACCCCTCCACTTT. It translates to CASSPPTGDNSPLHF.